A selection of T cell receptor beta chains follows, all from one sample in a study of blood T cell repertoires in COVID-19. Data came from immunoSEQ multiplex PCR; TCRdb stores just in-frame clones and leaves some out. The sample records 200,000 or so clones, about 88% being singletons. The sequenced material came from peripheral blood. The origin of the receptors is a man aged 50-59 years with COVID-19, enrolled during active disease. Both conserved end residues are part of each CDR3. Fields, in order: D gene, V gene, clone size, J gene, CDR3 length, CDR3 DNA, CDR3 protein. D genes are given only for firm matches. Rows may omit the clone size; those that give it use once, few, many or a size class.

>TRBD2|TRBV7-6|once|TRBJ2-2|16
TGTGCCAGCAGCTTAGGCGGGGGAATGAACACCGGGGAGCTGTTTTTT
CASSLGGGMNTGELFF
>.|TRBV7-9|.|TRBJ1-4|11
TGTGCCAGCAGCCCACAGGAAAAACTGTTTTTT
CASSPQEKLFF
>.|TRBV28|.|TRBJ2-2|15
TGTGCCAGCACCCCCCCCGAGGGGGACACCGGGGAGCTGTTTTTT
CASTPPEGDTGELFF
>TRBD1|TRBV10-3|.|TRBJ2-7|14
TGTGCCATCAGCCTGACAGGGGGGATCTACGAGCAGTACTTC
CAISLTGGIYEQYF
>.|TRBV6-1|.|TRBJ2-5|11
TGTGCCAGCAGTGAAGGGGCCACCGGGTACTTC
CASSEGATGYF
>.|TRBV15|.|TRBJ2-2|18
TGTGCCACCAGCAGAGATTTCTCCCAGGGTGAGAACACCGGGGAGCTGTTTTTT
CATSRDFSQGENTGELFF
>.|TRBV5-1|.|TRBJ2-7|14
TGCGCCAGCAGCCGGGGTGCCTTTTCCTACGAGCAGTACTTC
CASSRGAFSYEQYF
>TRBD1|TRBV10-2|many|TRBJ1-2|14
TGCGCCAGCAGGGGGACAGGGCCCCTCTATGGCTACACCTTC
CASRGTGPLYGYTF
>TRBD1|TRBV19|.|TRBJ2-5|15
TGTGCCAGTAGTTCCCCCGGGACAGCTCGCGAGACCCAGTACTTC
CASSSPGTARETQYF
>TRBD2|TRBV7-3|.|TRBJ2-7|15
TGTGCCAGCAGCGAAAGCCTAGCGGGAGTAAACGAGCAGTACTTC
CASSESLAGVNEQYF
>TRBD1|TRBV5-1|.|TRBJ2-1|16
TGCGCCAGCAGCTGGGAACCCGGGACAGGGAGCAATGAGCAGTTCTTC
CASSWEPGTGSNEQFF
>.|TRBV15|once|TRBJ1-5|15
TGTGCCACCAGCAGAGAGGACAGAGAAAATCAGCCCCAGCATTTT
CATSREDRENQPQHF
>.|TRBV21-1|once|TRBJ2-7|14
TGTGCCAGCAGCAAAGGGGGGGGAACCTACGAGCAGTACTTC
CASSKGGGTYEQYF
>.|TRBV6-2/TRBV6-3|.|TRBJ1-2|12
TGTGCCAGCAGTTACGAGATCTATGGCTACACCTTC
CASSYEIYGYTF
>.|TRBV4-3|.|TRBJ1-1|13
TGCGCCAGCAGCCAAGATGAGAGGACTGAAGCTTTCTTT
CASSQDERTEAFF
>.|TRBV2|.|TRBJ1-5|15
TGTGCCAGCAGCTCTGGGGCCATGTCCGATCAGCCCCAGCATTTT
CASSSGAMSDQPQHF
>.|TRBV5-6|.|TRBJ2-5|18
TGTGCCAGCAGAACTTTTCAGCCCTGGGCGCGGAGAGGGGAGACCCAGTACTTC
CASRTFQPWARRGETQYF
>TRBD2|TRBV6-5|.|TRBJ2-1|14
TGTGCCAGCAGTTTAGCGGGGGGGCGCAATGAGCAGTTCTTC
CASSLAGGRNEQFF
>TRBD1|TRBV7-2|.|TRBJ1-2|15
TGTGCCAGCAGCCCAAACAGGGGGACTAACTATGGCTACACCTTC
CASSPNRGTNYGYTF
>TRBD2|TRBV5-1|.|TRBJ2-7|14
TGCGCCAGCAGCTCAAGCGGGAGCTCCTACGAGCAGTACTTC
CASSSSGSSYEQYF
>TRBD2|TRBV7-8|.|TRBJ2-4|16
TGTGCCAGCAGCCCGCAACTAGCGGCCAGGGGAGACATTCAGTACTTC
CASSPQLAARGDIQYF
>.|TRBV6-6|.|TRBJ1-2|17
TGTGCCAGCAGTCCCGGGGGGGGGCGAATAGCTAACTATGGCTACACCTTC
CASSPGGGRIANYGYTF
>.|TRBV28|.|TRBJ2-7|12
TGTGCCAGCAGTTTAAGGGAGTCTGAGCAGTACTTC
CASSLRESEQYF
>TRBD1|TRBV18|.|TRBJ1-2|15
TGTGCCAGCTCACAAGGGACAGGGGGCGTTGATGGCTACACCTTC
CASSQGTGGVDGYTF
>.|TRBV30|.|TRBJ1-5|15
TGTGCCTGGAGTGGGACTCCGGGAGGCGCGCGGCCCCAGCATTTT
CAWSGTPGGARPQHF
>.|TRBV7-2|.|TRBJ1-1|12
TGTGCCAGCAGCCGTTTCAACACTGAAGCTTTCTTT
CASSRFNTEAFF
>TRBD1|TRBV6-6|few|TRBJ2-3|14
TGTGCCAGCAGCCGGGACAGCAGCACAGATACGCAGTATTTT
CASSRDSSTDTQYF
>.|TRBV7-2|once|TRBJ1-1|15
TGTGCCAGCAGCTTAAACCAGGGTGCCCGGCCTGAAGCTTTCTTT
CASSLNQGARPEAFF
>.|TRBV10-3|.|TRBJ2-1|16
TGTGCCATCAGTGAGTCCCGACTGGTGACCCGGAGTGAGCAGTTCTTC
CAISESRLVTRSEQFF
>TRBD1|TRBV5-1|.|TRBJ1-2|14
TGCGCCAGCAGCTTGGACGGACAGGGTGGTGGCTACACCTTC
CASSLDGQGGGYTF
>.|TRBV3-1/TRBV3-2|.|TRBJ1-1|15
TGTGCCAGCAGCCAAGATCGTCGGAGGAACACTGAAGCTTTCTTT
CASSQDRRRNTEAFF
>TRBD2|TRBV4-3|.|TRBJ2-1|17
TGCGCCAGCAGCCAAGATCTAGGACTAGCTTTTTACAATGAGCAGTTCTTC
CASSQDLGLAFYNEQFF
>TRBD1|TRBV18|.|TRBJ2-1|15
TGTGCCAGCTCACGGGACAGGGAAATATACAATGAGCAGTTCTTC
CASSRDREIYNEQFF
>.|TRBV3-1/TRBV3-2|.|TRBJ2-3|14
TGTGCCAGCAGCGAGTTACAGTTCACAGATACGCAGTATTTT
CASSELQFTDTQYF
>.|TRBV9|.|TRBJ2-1|16
TGTGCCAGCAGCGTAGCGGGGAAGGGGGTGTACAATGAGCAGTTCTTC
CASSVAGKGVYNEQFF
>TRBD2|TRBV19|.|TRBJ2-1|15
TGTGCCAGTAGTGCGGGACTAGCGGGAGAGGGTGAGCAGTTCTTC
CASSAGLAGEGEQFF
>.|TRBV5-4|.|TRBJ1-6|14
TGTGCCACGAAGCAGGGCGTCGAGTACTCACCCCTCCACTTT
CATKQGVEYSPLHF
>TRBD1|TRBV4-2|.|TRBJ2-7|15
TGTGCCAGCAGCCAGAGGACAGGCACCTCCTACGAGCAGTACTTC
CASSQRTGTSYEQYF
>.|TRBV10-3|.|TRBJ1-5|14
TGTGCCATCAGTGAGGCGGGGGACAATCAGCCCCAGCATTTT
CAISEAGDNQPQHF
>TRBD1|TRBV19|.|TRBJ1-4|15
TGTGCCAGTAGTTCGGACAGGGATTATAATGAAAAACTGTTTTTT
CASSSDRDYNEKLFF